One and the same sample provided the 20 T cell receptor beta chains below, sequenced in a study of response to subunit inactivated influenza vaccine. Each CDR3 protein is one row after TCRdb ran MiXCR on the RT-PCR reads. This table holds 400,000 to 550,000 distinct CDR3 sequences, about 25% found once. Sequenced material: CD4+ T cells sorted from PBMCs, taken around 5 days after vaccination. The receptor set was obtained from a man aged 45 to 65 who received an inactivated influenza vaccine.

The rearrangement joins TRBV5-1 to TRBJ2-2; 8 bases line up with TRBD1. This CDR3 has 16 residues. CDR1 and CDR2 from the germline V gene are SGHRS and YFSETQ. Losses at the gene ends were 1 base for V and 3 bases for J; bases not matched to a gene: 5. CDR3 amino acids: CASSLTGTGHTGELFF. The CDR3 bases are TGCGCCAGCAGCTTGACCGGGACAGGTCACACCGGGGAGCTGTTTTTT. Together with reference TRBV5-1 and TRBJ2-2, the CDR3 gives the full variable domain: KAGVTQTPRYLIKTRGQQVTLSCSPISGHRSVSWYQQTPGQGLQFLFEYFSETQRNKGNFPGRFSGRQFSNSRSEMNVSTLELGDSALYLCASSLTGTGHTGELFFGEGSRLTVL.

This clonotype was seen only a few times. V gene TRBV4-3 combines with J gene TRBJ1-2, with D unclear. Between the trimmed V and J ends, which lost 0 bases and 4 bases, there was a span of 15 bases. Per the germline V gene, CDR1 is LGHNA and CDR2 is YSLEER. This CDR3 contains 16 residues. The chain's CDR3 is CASSQDLVANTYGYTF. CDR3 bases: TGCGCCAGCAGCCAAGATTTGGTTGCCAACACCTATGGCTACACCTTC.

In its sample, this clonotype was seen a few times. The J gene is TRBJ2-5, the V gene TRBV20-1; TRBD2 is a possible D gene (5 bases). Trimming took off 2 bases at V and 5 bases at J, with 9 bases between the two ends. The germline CDR1 and CDR2 sequences are DFQATT and SNEGSKA (reference sequence). This CDR3 is 12 amino acids long. The CDR3 region is CSARTGSETQYF. Here the CDR3 DNA reads TGCAGTGCTAGAACTGGGAGCGAGACCCAGTACTTC.

The chain employs TRBV28 and TRBJ1-3; TRBD1 might be the D (6 bases). The germline V and J ends were trimmed by 7 bases and 7 bases, with 14 bases remaining between them. The CDR3 spans 13 residues. Per germline, CDR1 MDHEN and CDR2 SYDVKM. The CDR3, as DNA: TGTGCCAGCAAACAGGGTCCTGAGAACACCATATATTTT. Its protein product is CASKQGPENTIYF.

A few counts support this clonotype. The chain combines TRBV6-2 or TRBV6-3 with TRBJ1-3, with 12 nucleotides matching TRBD1. V lost 8 bases to trimming and J lost 4 bases; unmatched junction nucleotides: 27. The V gene's germline CDR1 is MNHEY and CDR2 SVGEGT. CDR3 size: 22 residues. As DNA, the CDR3 is TGTGCCAGCGCTGACCAGGTTATGTCCGCCGGGACAGGGGGCAAGCGAGGAAACACCATATATTTT. Its protein product is CASADQVMSAGTGGKRGNTIYF.

The gene calls are TRBV3-1 and TRBJ2-1; TRBD1 aligns across 11 bases. Germline loops: CDR1 LGHDT, CDR2 YNNKEL (reference sequence). The J segment lost 2 bases and the V segment lost 4 bases, leaving 4 bases of the junction unmatched. CDR3 length equals 16 residues. In nucleotides, the CDR3 is TGTGCCAGCAGCCCTCGGGACAGGGGGACCTACAATGAGCAGTTCTTC. Translating gives CASSPRDRGTYNEQFF.

As for this clonotype: Without the conserved terminal phenylalanine or tryptophan, this CDR3 likely stems from a read error. V usage is TRBV12-3 or TRBV12-4 and J usage is TRBJ1-6; the D is unclear. This CDR3 comprises 15 residues. V was clipped by 6 bases and J by 7 bases, with 16 bases between them. The CDR3 nucleotides read TGTGCCAGCAGCCTTTTCTCCGCGGGCAATTCACCCCTCCACTAT. Its protein product is CASSLFSAGNSPLHY.

CDR3 protein: CAISGGRGRETQYF. The CDR3, as DNA: TGTGCCATCAGTGGTGGCAGGGGGCGGGAGACCCAGTACTTC. The V call is TRBV10-3, the J call TRBJ2-5, with 8 bases lining up with TRBD1. The CDR3 contains 14 residues. V was clipped by 4 bases and J by 5 bases; unmatched bases: 6. Germline V gene lookup returns CDR1 ENHRY and CDR2 SYGVKD.

This clonotype was counted only a few times. Mismatch with germline at one junction end may stem from a read error. As DNA, the CDR3 is TGTGCCAGTGGGAAGGACTTCGGCACAAATACGCAGTATTTT. It is translated as CASGKDFGTNTQYF. This chain uses TRBV9 with TRBJ2-3, with D possibly TRBD2 on 5 matching bases. Germline-derived CDR1 and CDR2 are SGDLS and YYNGEE. The CDR3 is 14 amino acids.

This clonotype was found a few times. In DNA, the CDR3 is TGTGCCAGCAGCATAAGGGACAGGGACCAGCCCCAGCATTTT. Amino acids: CASSIRDRDQPQHF. V is TRBV7-2 and J is TRBJ1-5, with TRBD1 matching over 9 bases. This CDR3 has 14 residues. Germline CDR1 and CDR2: SGHTA and FQGNSA. The junction had 6 bases not matched to a gene; V was cut back by 5 bases and J by 7 bases.

Here the CDR3 DNA reads TGTGCCAGCAGTTATAGCCTTCTCACAGATACGCAGTATTTT. It is translated as CASSYSLLTDTQYF. The chain employs TRBV6-2 or TRBV6-3 and TRBJ2-3; D call uncertain. Germline CDR1 and CDR2: MNHEY and SVGEGT. V was pared by 3 bases and J by 2 bases, with 9 bases between. The CDR3 totals 14 residues.

The chain couples TRBV6-5 to TRBJ2-1; 9 nucleotides agree with TRBD2. The trim removed 0 bases at V and 3 bases at J, leaving 9 bases unmatched. The CDR3 runs 18 residues. Germline assignment: CDR1 MNHEY and CDR2 SVGAGI. The CDR3 spells CASSYSRRSGSFYNEQFF. As DNA, the CDR3 is TGTGCCAGCAGTTACTCGAGGCGTAGCGGGAGCTTCTACAATGAGCAGTTCTTC.

This clonotype came up many times. J is TRBJ2-7 and V is TRBV20-1; TRBD2 is a possible D gene (6 bases). Germline V gene data show CDR1 as DFQATT and CDR2 as SNEGSKA (reference sequence). Trimming removed 1 base from V and 3 bases from J, with 16 bases in between. The CDR3 runs to 15 residues. The CDR3 nucleotides are TGCAGTGCTAGAGCTACGGGACTGGCAAACTACGAGCAGTACTTC. This sequence encodes CSARATGLANYEQYF.

The chain is built from TRBV20-1 and TRBJ1-1, with D unresolved. This CDR3 comprises 14 residues. V lost 6 bases to trimming and J lost 0 bases, with 14 bases between them. CDR1 and CDR2 (germline): DFQATT, SNEGSKA (reference sequence). The CDR3 DNA sequence: TGCAGTGCCTCAAAGGGAAGTATGAACACTGAAGCTTTCTTT. The encoded protein is CSASKGSMNTEAFF.

The table lists this clonotype with a few counts. The rearrangement joins TRBV7-6 to TRBJ2-5, with 11 bases matching TRBD1. V was pared by 1 base and J by 5 bases, with 3 bases of the junction left unmatched. The CDR3 spans 15 residues. Germline V CDR1 and CDR2: SGHVS, FNYEAQ. The CDR3 loop is CASSLGTGGYETQYF. CDR3 DNA: TGTGCCAGCAGCTTAGGGACAGGGGGCTATGAGACCCAGTACTTC.

In this sample, this clonotype turned up a few times. This rearrangement joins TRBV12-3 or TRBV12-4 to TRBJ2-1; 8 bases match TRBD1. The CDR3 is 13 amino acids. V shed 7 bases and J 6 bases; nucleotides not matched to a gene: 5. CDR3 loop: CASKQGTGNEQFF. DNA of the CDR3: TGTGCCAGCAAACAGGGGACAGGCAATGAGCAGTTCTTC.

There are a few counts of this clonotype. This chain uses TRBV20-1 with TRBJ2-1; possibly TRBD1 or TRBD2 for D (6 bases each). Germline V gives CDR1 DFQATT, CDR2 SNEGSKA (reference sequence). This CDR3 spans 13 amino acids. CDR3 protein: CNILGGRYNEQFF. The CDR3 bases are TGCAATATCCTTGGGGGGCGCTACAATGAGCAGTTCTTC.

The V gene is TRBV29-1, the J gene TRBJ2-5; 10 positions agree with TRBD2. The CDR3 is made up of 16 amino acids. V was pared by 0 bases and J by 1 base, with 5 bases of the junction left unmatched. Germline assignment: CDR1 SQVTM and CDR2 ANQGSEA. The CDR3: CSVEDISGRFQETQYF. The CDR3 DNA sequence: TGCAGCGTTGAAGATATTAGCGGGAGGTTCCAAGAGACCCAGTACTTC.

The chain has TRBV27 and TRBJ2-1, with D perhaps given as TRBD1 or TRBD2 (5 bases each). In germline, CDR1 is MNHEY, CDR2 SMNVEV (reference sequence). The ends were cut back, 3 bases at V and 0 bases at J, with 6 bases in the middle. The CDR3 is made up of 14 amino acids. CDR3 region: CASSLGVSYNEQFF. The CDR3 DNA follows: TGTGCCAGCAGTTTGGGGGTCTCCTACAATGAGCAGTTCTTC.

The rearrangement joins TRBV7-9 to TRBJ2-1, with a possible D match to TRBD1 (5 bases). The germline gives CDR1 SEHNR, CDR2 FQNEAQ (reference sequence). Trimming stripped 0 bases from V and 4 bases from J, with 10 bases between. The CDR3 totals 15 residues. Here the CDR3 DNA reads TGTGCCAGCAGCTTAGCGGAGACAGATTACAATGAGCAGTTCTTC. Translation: CASSLAETDYNEQFF.